These 24 T cell receptor beta chains originate from one sample sequenced in a study of T cells expressing NK-cell markers. TCRdb re-called the 5' RACE reads; one entry per CDR3 protein, DNA not given. The sample includes about 460,000 distinct CDR3 sequences. Sequenced: blood T cells: a sorted CD56 or NKG2C T cell subset, CD4+ or CD8+ T cells, or bulk PBMC T cells (not recorded which). The receptors here all came from a woman aged 50 to 60 in good health.

The chain couples TRBV20-1 to TRBJ1-2; TCRdb's D gene call, TRBD1, goes unchecked for lack of DNA. The germline V gene has CDR1 DFQATT and CDR2 SNEGSKA (reference sequence). The CDR3 sequence is 13 residues long. This CDR3 reads CSAPVRGGAGYTF.

The chain's CDR3 is CASSQDRPSGNNEQFF. This chain links TRBV4-2 with TRBJ2-1; the TRBD2 assignment by TCRdb is unverifiable without DNA. Germline V gene sequence: CDR1 LGHNA, CDR2 YNFKEQ. The CDR3 runs 16 residues.

The rearrangement uses TRBV6-2 or TRBV6-3 and TRBJ2-7; no DNA is available, so the TRBD1 call from TCRdb remains unchecked. The germline CDR1 and CDR2 sequences are MNHEY and SVGEGT. The CDR3 is 15 amino acids. The CDR3 here is CASSYSQGLFDEQYF.

This chain connects TRBV24-1 to TRBJ2-3. CDR3 length: 14 amino acids. Germline lookup yields CDR1 KGHDR and CDR2 SFDVKD. CDR3 in amino acids: CATSDASRTDTQYF.

This chain joins TRBV5-5 and TRBJ2-2. This CDR3 has 13 amino acids. The germline V gene encodes CDR1 SGHKS and CDR2 YYEKEE (reference sequence). The chain's CDR3 is CASSLGGYGELFF.

The chain joins TRBV5-1 to TRBJ1-3. Germline lookup yields CDR1 SGHRS and CDR2 YFSETQ. This CDR3 region has 13 residues. CDR3 protein: CASSQSSGNTIYF.

J is TRBJ2-3 and V is TRBV30; TCRdb selects TRBD2, and the lack of DNA leaves this call unchecked. The germline CDR1 and CDR2 sequences are GTSNPN and SVGIG (reference sequence). The CDR3 has 14 residues. The CDR3 protein is CAWSVSSVPDTQYF.

V gene TRBV24-1 combines with J gene TRBJ1-1; TCRdb returns TRBD1, unconfirmable since there is no DNA. Looked up from germline, CDR1 is KGHDR and CDR2 is SFDVKD. This CDR3 is built from 12 residues. CDR3 sequence reads: CATSEGPTEAFF.

The V gene is TRBV4-2, the J gene TRBJ1-2. The CDR3 contains 16 residues. CDR1 and CDR2 (germline): LGHNA, YNFKEQ. CDR3 protein: CASSQEEVLANYGYTF.

This chain uses TRBV10-1 with TRBJ2-1. CDR3 size: 13 residues. The germline V gene encodes CDR1 WNHNN and CDR2 SYGVQD (reference sequence). CDR3: CASSSTTYNEQFF.

This sequence joins TRBV11-1 and TRBJ1-1; TCRdb designates TRBD1, a call that cannot be tested without DNA. The CDR3 is 14 amino acids. CDR1 and CDR2 from the germline V gene are SGHAT and FQDESV (reference sequence). The CDR3 is CATTTGMIGTEAFF.

This rearrangement joins TRBV5-1 to TRBJ2-4. The CDR3 extends over 16 amino acids. Germline V CDR1 and CDR2: SGHRS, YFSETQ. The CDR3 here is CASSNSVRLAKNIQYF.

The V call is TRBV7-2, the J call TRBJ1-2; TCRdb calls TRBD1, which cannot be checked without DNA. This CDR3 region has 16 residues. Germline CDR1 reads SGHTA; CDR2 reads FQGNSA. The CDR3 region is CASSHGGGGLVRGYTF.

The rearrangement uses TRBV4-1 and TRBJ1-3; TCRdb's D call of TRBD1 is untestable without DNA. Germline assignment: CDR1 MGHRA and CDR2 YSYEKL. This CDR3 is built from 16 residues. This CDR3 is CASSQVQIQGRNTIYF.

The chain has TRBV3-1 and TRBJ2-5; the TRBD2 assignment by TCRdb is unverifiable without DNA. Germline assignment: CDR1 LGHDT and CDR2 YNNKEL (reference sequence). The CDR3 totals 17 residues. The CDR3 region is CASSARASGSFSETQYF.

The CDR3 sequence: CASSQDISAGGRNEQFF. The chain uses TRBV4-2 and TRBJ2-1; TCRdb's D gene call, TRBD2, goes unchecked for lack of DNA. Germline V gene sequence: CDR1 LGHNA, CDR2 YNFKEQ. The CDR3 contains 17 residues.

The V gene is TRBV6-2 or TRBV6-3, the J gene TRBJ2-7; TCRdb's D call, TRBD1, is unchecked because there is no DNA. CDR3 size: 17 residues. Germline V CDR1 and CDR2: MNHEY, SVGEGT. CDR3 amino acids: CASSYSNGIGGAHEQYF.

The genes are TRBV13 and TRBJ1-6; TCRdb designates TRBD1, a call that cannot be tested without DNA. The CDR3 length is 14 residues. Germline V CDR1 and CDR2: PRHDT, FYEKMQ (reference sequence). CDR3 protein: CASSPTGKGSPLHF.

This chain connects TRBV5-6 to TRBJ2-6; the TCRdb call, TRBD2, lacks DNA for checking. The CDR3 sequence is 15 residues long. Germline values: CDR1 SGHDT, CDR2 YYEEEE. The chain's CDR3 is CASSTTTSGANVLTF.

The chain is built from TRBV12-3 or TRBV12-4 and TRBJ2-3; the TCRdb call, TRBD2, lacks DNA for checking. The CDR3 totals 18 residues. Here the CDR3 reads CASSTRTSGRASTDTQYF.

The chain joins TRBV6-6 to TRBJ2-3; checking the TCRdb D call of TRBD1 is not possible without DNA. Germline V gene data show CDR1 as MNHNY and CDR2 as SVGAGI (reference sequence). The CDR3 spans 13 residues. The CDR3 here is CASTPGGVDTQYF.

V and J are TRBV7-2 and TRBJ1-6; TCRdb lists TRBD1, though no DNA is available to test this call. Germline loops: CDR1 SGHTA, CDR2 FQGNSA. CDR3 length equals 15 residues. The CDR3 is CASSLWQGGNSPLHF.

The rearrangement uses TRBV7-6 and TRBJ2-3; TCRdb's D call, TRBD2, is unchecked because there is no DNA. This CDR3 comprises 16 residues. From germline, CDR1 is SGHVS and CDR2 FNYEAQ. The CDR3 sequence: CASSQTSGRVTDTQYF.

The gene calls are TRBV4-1 and TRBJ2-1; TCRdb gives TRBD1 as the D gene, but with no DNA this cannot be confirmed. The germline V gene has CDR1 MGHRA and CDR2 YSYEKL. The CDR3 loop spans 15 amino acids. The CDR3 protein is CASSHPPTGINEQFF.